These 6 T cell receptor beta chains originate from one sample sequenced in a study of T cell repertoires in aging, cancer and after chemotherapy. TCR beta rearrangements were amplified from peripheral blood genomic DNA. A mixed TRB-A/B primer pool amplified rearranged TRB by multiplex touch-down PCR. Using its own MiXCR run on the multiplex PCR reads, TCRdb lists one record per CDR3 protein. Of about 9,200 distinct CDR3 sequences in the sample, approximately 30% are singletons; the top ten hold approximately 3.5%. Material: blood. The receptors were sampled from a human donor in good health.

The CDR3 bases are TGCAGTGCCAACCCCTGGGGACAAGAGACCCAGTACTTC. Its translation: CSANPWGQETQYF. The chain employs TRBV20-1 and TRBJ2-5; D is ambiguous. Germline-derived CDR1 and CDR2 are DFQATT and SNEGSKA (reference sequence). Deletions cut 6 bases from V and 2 bases from J, with 13 bases between. The CDR3 has 13 residues.

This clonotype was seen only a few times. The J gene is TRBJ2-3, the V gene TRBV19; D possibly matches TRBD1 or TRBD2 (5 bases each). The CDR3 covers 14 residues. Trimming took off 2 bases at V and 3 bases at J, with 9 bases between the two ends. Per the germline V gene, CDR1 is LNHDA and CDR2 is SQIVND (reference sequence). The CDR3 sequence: CASSIRGVTDTQYF. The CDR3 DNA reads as TGTGCCAGTAGTATACGAGGGGTAACAGATACGCAGTATTTT.

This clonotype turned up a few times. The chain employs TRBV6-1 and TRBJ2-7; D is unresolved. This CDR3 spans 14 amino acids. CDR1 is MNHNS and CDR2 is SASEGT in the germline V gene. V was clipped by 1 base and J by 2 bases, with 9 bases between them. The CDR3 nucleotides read TGTGCCAGCAGTGAAGAGGGTCCAACCTACGAGCAGTACTTC. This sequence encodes CASSEEGPTYEQYF.

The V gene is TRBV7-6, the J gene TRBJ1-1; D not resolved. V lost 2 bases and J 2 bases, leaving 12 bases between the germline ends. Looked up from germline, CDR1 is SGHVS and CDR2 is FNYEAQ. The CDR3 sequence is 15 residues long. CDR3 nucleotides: TGTGCCAGCAGCTTAAGGGTCAGCACTAACACTGAAGCTTTCTTT. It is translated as CASSLRVSTNTEAFF.

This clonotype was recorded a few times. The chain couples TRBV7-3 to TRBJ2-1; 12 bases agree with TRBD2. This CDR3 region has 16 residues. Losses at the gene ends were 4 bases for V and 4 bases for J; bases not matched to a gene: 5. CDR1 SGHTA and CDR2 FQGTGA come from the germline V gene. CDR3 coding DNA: TGTGCCAGCAGCTCGCAGACTAGCGGGGGTTACAATGAGCAGTTCTTC. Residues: CASSSQTSGGYNEQFF.

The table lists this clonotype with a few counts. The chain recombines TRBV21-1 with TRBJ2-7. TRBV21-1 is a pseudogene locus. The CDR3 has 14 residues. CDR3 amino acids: CASSRDSNPYEQYV. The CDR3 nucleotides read TGTGCCAGCAGCCGTGATTCCAACCCCTACGAGCAGTACGTC.